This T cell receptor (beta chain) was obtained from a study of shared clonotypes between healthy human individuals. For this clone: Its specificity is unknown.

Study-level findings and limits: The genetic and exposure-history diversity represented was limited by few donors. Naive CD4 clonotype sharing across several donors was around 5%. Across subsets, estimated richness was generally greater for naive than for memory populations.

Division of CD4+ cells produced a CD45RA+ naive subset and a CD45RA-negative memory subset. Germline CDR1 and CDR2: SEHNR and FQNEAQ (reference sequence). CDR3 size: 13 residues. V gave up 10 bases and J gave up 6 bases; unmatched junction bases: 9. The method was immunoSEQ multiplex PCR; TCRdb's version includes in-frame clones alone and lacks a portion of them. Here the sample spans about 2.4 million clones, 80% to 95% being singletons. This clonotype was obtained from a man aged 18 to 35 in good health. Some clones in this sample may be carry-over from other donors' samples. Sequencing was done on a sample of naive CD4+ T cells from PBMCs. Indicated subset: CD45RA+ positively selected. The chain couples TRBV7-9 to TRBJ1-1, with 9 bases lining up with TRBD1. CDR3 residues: CATFTGGMAEAFF. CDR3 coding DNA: TGTGCCACTTTTACAGGGGGCATGGCTGAAGCTTTCTTT.